This TCR beta chain is drawn from a study of vaccination effects on CD4 cells after COVID-19. Study context: The second dose preceded post-vaccine samples by a median of 72 days. Wells containing approximately 2 million PBMC each were cultured with around 9.1 IU/ml IL-2 and approximately 10 ug/ml peptides.

Isolation of CD4+ T cells took place after less than twelve days of culture. The cohort was immunized with two doses of either the BNT162b2 or mRNA-1273 vaccine. Cultures received IL-2 medium that replaced half the medium on days 3 and 7. With regard to this clone: Its antigen is unknown.

Study observations and caveats: Marked contraction was observed in infection-induced and vaccine-induced clones late after vaccination.

Repertoires were generated with immunoSEQ multiplex PCR, while TCRdb's copy carries only in-frame clones and drops some. The sample records some 40,000 clones, more than 65% being singletons. The germline V and J ends were trimmed by 2 bases and 1 base, with 4 bases remaining between them. The CDR3 covers 13 residues. In germline, CDR1 is MRHNA, CDR2 SNTAGT. The TCR was taken from a human donor who received a COVID-19 vaccine. This chain links TRBV6-4 with TRBJ2-3; D is unresolved. Specimen: CD4+ T cells from PBMCs cultured without peptide, collected after COVID-19 vaccination. CDR3 amino acids: CASSDDGTDTQYF. In DNA form, the CDR3 reads TGTGCCAGCAGTGACGACGGCACAGATACGCAGTATTTT.